The clone carrying this TCR beta chain has just one count. What it recognizes is unknown. The record originates from a study of post-analysis software for immune sequencing data. Study findings and constraints: The study found TRBV5-6, TRBV5-1 and TRBV20-1 among roughly 5 TRBV segments more frequent in patients than controls.

Built from TCR beta cDNA, the libraries had unique molecular identifiers in them. Using its own MiXCR run on the PCR reads, TCRdb lists one record per CDR3 protein. The table lists hundreds of thousands of distinct CDR3 sequences, about 38% of them singletons. This CDR3 contains 12 residues. Trimming stripped 6 bases from V and 7 bases from J, with 10 bases between. Germline V gene data show CDR1 as SGHTA and CDR2 as FQGNSA. This chain uses TRBV7-2 with TRBJ2-1; D is uncertain. The sequenced material came from blood. The clonotype was recovered from a girl aged 5-17 years with multiple sclerosis. This chain's CDR3 is CASSYYLNEQFF. The CDR3 DNA reads as TGTGCCAGCAGTTACTACTTAAATGAGCAGTTCTTC.